Following are 18 T cell receptor beta chains from one sample sequenced in a study of cytomegalovirus exposure and HLA in healthy donors. The PCR ran on 60 Vbeta and 13 Jbeta primers. The data were produced by immunoSEQ multiplex PCR, yet TCRdb's version contains in-frame clones alone and is incomplete. The sample yields about 220,000 clones, 76% seen once. What was sequenced was PBMCs. All receptors derive from a young man in good health and CMV-seronegative.

J is TRBJ1-3 and V is TRBV7-9, with D unresolved. The CDR3 is 15 amino acids. Trimming stripped 3 bases from V and 3 bases from J, with 12 bases between. Germline assignment: CDR1 SEHNR and CDR2 FQNEAQ (reference sequence). CDR3 residues: CASSFFGANGNTIYF. CDR3 DNA sequence: TGTGCCAGCAGCTTCTTTGGTGCTAATGGAAACACCATATATTTT. The full variable domain, rest sourced from reference TRBV7-9 and TRBJ1-3, is DTGVSQNPRHKITKRGQNVTFRCDPISEHNRLYWYRQTLGQGPEFLTYFQNEAQLEKSRLLSDRFSAERPKGSFSTLEIQRTEQGDSAMYLCASSFFGANGNTIYFGEGSWLTVV.

This clone came up a few times. This chain joins TRBV2 and TRBJ1-1; D not resolved. CDR3 length: 13 amino acids. V lost 5 bases, J lost 4 bases, and 11 bases lay in between. The germline CDR1 and CDR2 sequences are SNHLY and FYNNEI. CDR3 DNA sequence: TGTGCCAGCAGTTGGGTTGAGGGCACTGAAGCTTTCTTT. Translation: CASSWVEGTEAFF.

CDR3 region: CASSVARETQYF. CDR3 bases: TGTGCCAGCAGCGTGGCGCGGGAGACCCAGTACTTC. The genes are TRBV5-8 and TRBJ2-5; no reliable D call. V lost 4 bases, J lost 5 bases, and 9 bases lay in between. The CDR3 contains 12 residues. CDR1 is SGHTS, CDR2 YDEGEE, per germline.

The chain is built from TRBV11-3 and TRBJ2-1, with D maybe TRBD2 (5 bases). The CDR3 is made up of 15 amino acids. V lost 1 base and J 8 bases, leaving 15 bases between the germline ends. Germline values: CDR1 SGHNT, CDR2 YENEEA. The CDR3 coding sequence is TGTGCCAGCAGCTTAGGAAGCAGAGGGTACGATGAGCAGTTCTTC. Encoded protein: CASSLGSRGYDEQFF.

This clone was observed a single time. The chain has TRBV19 and TRBJ2-5; 10 bases align to TRBD1. Germline CDR1 LNHDA, CDR2 SQIVND (reference sequence). The CDR3 has 16 amino acids. The trim removed 5 bases at V and 0 bases at J, leaving 6 bases unmatched. The CDR3 loop is CASSGRDRGYQETQYF. The CDR3 DNA reads TGTGCCAGTAGTGGCCGGGACAGGGGATACCAAGAGACCCAGTACTTC.

The table lists this clone with a count of one. The chain recombines TRBV7-2 with TRBJ2-7, with 10 bases matching TRBD2. With V trimmed by 3 bases and J by 3 bases, 5 bases remained unmatched. Per the germline V gene, CDR1 is SGHTA and CDR2 is FQGNSA. This CDR3 has 15 residues. The CDR3 region is CASSFVAGGSYEQYF. The DNA of the CDR3 is TGTGCCAGCAGCTTTGTAGCGGGAGGTAGCTACGAGCAGTACTTC. Looking up the rest from reference TRBV7-2 and TRBJ2-7 gives the full variable domain: GAGVSQSPSNKVTEKGKDVELRCDPISGHTALYWYRQSLGQGLEFLIYFQGNSAPDKSGLPSDRFSAERTGGSVSTLTIQRTQQEDSAVYLCASSFVAGGSYEQYFGPGTRLTVT.

This sequence joins TRBV28 and TRBJ2-7; 8 nucleotides align to TRBD2. The CDR3 totals 13 residues. The germline V gene has CDR1 MDHEN and CDR2 SYDVKM. V shed 4 bases, J shed 4 bases, and the junction held 3 bases outside the gene matches. The CDR3 sequence: CASSYTSGYEQYF. CDR3 DNA sequence: TGTGCCAGCAGTTATACTAGCGGATACGAGCAGTACTTC.

This clone was seen more than once but under ten times. The CDR3 DNA is TGTGCCAGCAGCGTAGACCGACTAGCGGGAATCTACAATGAGCAGTTCTTC. Its protein is CASSVDRLAGIYNEQFF. The genes are TRBV9 and TRBJ2-1; 11 bases map to TRBD2. The CDR3 has 17 amino acids. With V trimmed by 0 bases and J by 3 bases, 5 bases remained unmatched. Per the germline V gene, CDR1 is SGDLS and CDR2 is YYNGEE.

The V gene is TRBV7-9, the J gene TRBJ2-5; D not resolved. CDR1 and CDR2 (germline): SEHNR, FQNEAQ (reference sequence). With 5 bases removed from V and 5 bases from J, the gap between germline ends came to 9 bases. The CDR3 consists of 12 residues. This CDR3 reads CASSAKLETQYF. The DNA of the CDR3 is TGTGCCAGCAGCGCAAAACTGGAGACCCAGTACTTC.

The V gene is TRBV6-1, the J gene TRBJ1-1; 8 bases line up with TRBD1. The germline gives CDR1 MNHNS, CDR2 SASEGT. The V segment lost 6 bases and the J segment 4 bases; nucleotides outside the gene matches: 1. The CDR3 covers 12 residues. This CDR3 reads CASSGQGTEAFF. CDR3 in DNA: TGTGCCAGCAGCGGACAGGGCACTGAAGCTTTCTTT.

The chain recombines TRBV28 with TRBJ2-7; 14 bases line up with TRBD2. CDR1 is MDHEN and CDR2 is SYDVKM in the germline V gene. Unmatched junction bases numbered 4, after V lost 4 bases and J lost 5 bases. The CDR3 has 15 amino acids. The CDR3 nucleotides read TGTGCCAGCAGTTCCGGACTAGCGGGAGGCGACGAGCAGTACTTC. The encoded protein is CASSSGLAGGDEQYF.

This chain links TRBV2 with TRBJ1-3; a possible D gene is TRBD1 (6 bases). Germline V gene sequence: CDR1 SNHLY, CDR2 FYNNEI. V dropped 3 bases and J dropped 4 bases, with 22 bases sitting between them. The CDR3 runs to 18 residues. The CDR3 here is CASSEGGQGVLGGNTIYF. In nucleotides, the CDR3 is TGTGCCAGCAGTGAGGGGGGGCAGGGCGTCCTCGGAGGAAACACCATATATTTT.

This sequence joins TRBV13 and TRBJ1-1, with TRBD1 matching over 12 bases. The V gene's germline CDR1 is PRHDT and CDR2 FYEKMQ (reference sequence). V trimming: 4 bases; J trimming: 4 bases; junction bases outside the gene matches: 4. This CDR3 contains 15 residues. The CDR3 DNA reads TGTGCCAGCAGCTGGGACAGGGGGCGAGTCACTGAAGCTTTCTTT. As protein: CASSWDRGRVTEAFF. The full variable domain, rest sourced from reference TRBV13 and TRBJ1-1, is AAGVIQSPRHLIKEKRETATLKCYPIPRHDTVYWYQQGPGQDPQFLISFYEKMQSDKGSIPDRFSAQQFSDYHSELNMSSLELGDSALYFCASSWDRGRVTEAFFGQGTRLTVV.

CDR3 DNA: TGTGCCAGTAGCCCTAGCGGAACCCTCCGAGAGACCCAGTACTTC. This translates into CASSPSGTLRETQYF. This chain links TRBV19 with TRBJ2-5; 7 nucleotides agree with TRBD2. Germline CDR1 LNHDA, CDR2 SQIVND (reference sequence). This CDR3 comprises 15 residues. V was pared by 6 bases and J by 4 bases, with 11 bases of the junction left unmatched.

The chain joins TRBV5-4 to TRBJ2-7, with D perhaps matching TRBD1 (8 bases). V gave up 5 bases and J gave up 1 base, with 16 bases separating them. The germline V gene encodes CDR1 SGHNT and CDR2 YYREEE (reference sequence). The CDR3 totals 15 residues. CDR3 amino acids: CASRRGQGLSYEQYF. The CDR3 DNA reads as TGTGCCAGCAGGAGAGGACAGGGACTATCCTACGAGCAGTACTTC.

J is TRBJ1-1 and V is TRBV27, with a possible D match to TRBD1 (5 bases). Trimming left V 4 bases short and J 1 base short, with 16 bases between. Germline loops: CDR1 MNHEY, CDR2 SMNVEV (reference sequence). The CDR3 contains 16 residues. The CDR3 DNA is TGTGCCAGCAGTTCCAGGGTTTCGGTGCGGAACACTGAAGCTTTCTTT. Protein product: CASSSRVSVRNTEAFF.

This clone showed up just a few times. The V gene is TRBV30, the J gene TRBJ2-1, with a tentative D call TRBD2 (6 bases). The CDR3 runs to 14 residues. From germline, CDR1 is GTSNPN and CDR2 SVGIG (reference sequence). V was pared by 5 bases and J by 8 bases, with 19 bases between. CDR3 sequence reads: CAWDRGGVVHEQFF. CDR3 nucleotide sequence: TGTGCCTGGGACCGAGGCGGGGTGGTGCATGAGCAGTTCTTC.

This clone was recorded a few times. The J gene is TRBJ2-7, the V gene TRBV29-1; 7 nucleotides align to TRBD2. The CDR3 covers 14 residues. Germline trimming cut 4 bases from V and 1 base from J; bases unmatched to any gene: 7. The V gene's germline CDR1 is SQVTM and CDR2 ANQGSEA. CDR3 amino acids: CSVGNSGFSYEQYF. CDR3 nucleotides: TGCAGCGTTGGGAATAGCGGGTTTTCCTACGAGCAGTACTTC.